This is a list of T cell receptor beta chains from one sample in a study of lymphopenia after photon versus proton radiotherapy. Assay: immunoSEQ multiplex PCR; the TCRdb copy retains only in-frame clones and omits some. The sample shows tens of thousands of clones, roughly 88% of them seen only once. The sequencing used peripheral blood, collected from a patient treated with photon-based radiotherapy. Receptors were obtained from a woman aged 70-85 years with pancreatic cancer. Both conserved end residues are part of each CDR3. D genes are given only for firm matches. Size is omitted from some rows. Given values are once, few, many or a class for expanded clones.

D gene: NA
clone size: NA
J gene: TRBJ2-5
V gene: TRBV7-8
CDR3 protein: CASSRPGTQETQYF
CDR3 DNA: TGTGCCAGCAGCCGACCAGGGACGCAAGAGACCCAGTACTTC

D gene: NA
clone size: NA
J gene: TRBJ1-2
V gene: TRBV28
CDR3 protein: CASSRTSTNYGYTF
CDR3 DNA: TGTGCCAGCAGTCGGACATCTACCAACTATGGCTACACCTTC

D gene: TRBD2
clone size: NA
J gene: TRBJ2-5
V gene: TRBV18
CDR3 protein: CASSPIPSGQETQYF
CDR3 DNA: TGTGCCAGCTCACCCATCCCTAGCGGCCAAGAGACCCAGTACTTC

D gene: NA
clone size: NA
J gene: TRBJ1-5
V gene: TRBV5-6
CDR3 protein: CASSLGGLSNQPQHF
CDR3 DNA: TGTGCCAGCAGCTTGGGAGGATTAAGCAATCAGCCCCAGCATTTT

D gene: TRBD2
clone size: NA
J gene: TRBJ2-3
V gene: TRBV4-1
CDR3 protein: CASSQEGRGGLAGEGGDTQYF
CDR3 DNA: TGCGCCAGCAGCCAAGAGGGGCGAGGGGGACTAGCGGGCGAAGGGGGAGATACGCAGTATTTT

D gene: NA
clone size: once
J gene: TRBJ1-5
V gene: TRBV6-1
CDR3 protein: CASSPGALSNQPQHF
CDR3 DNA: TGTGCCAGCTCCCCAGGGGCTTTGAGCAATCAGCCCCAGCATTTT

D gene: TRBD2
clone size: NA
J gene: TRBJ2-2
V gene: TRBV10-3
CDR3 protein: CAISGTSGSSGELFF
CDR3 DNA: TGTGCCATCAGTGGGACTAGCGGGAGCTCCGGGGAGCTGTTTTTT

D gene: TRBD1
clone size: NA
J gene: TRBJ1-4
V gene: TRBV5-6
CDR3 protein: CASSFPGQGDEKLFF
CDR3 DNA: TGTGCCAGCAGCTTCCCGGGACAGGGGGATGAAAAACTGTTTTTT

D gene: NA
clone size: NA
J gene: TRBJ1-5
V gene: TRBV7-9
CDR3 protein: CASSLVENQPQHF
CDR3 DNA: TGTGCCAGCAGCTTAGTGGAAAATCAGCCCCAGCATTTT

D gene: NA
clone size: NA
J gene: TRBJ2-7
V gene: TRBV5-8
CDR3 protein: CASSSRSSYEQYF
CDR3 DNA: TGTGCCAGCAGCTCTAGGAGCTCCTACGAGCAGTACTTC

D gene: TRBD2
clone size: NA
J gene: TRBJ2-7
V gene: TRBV7-7
CDR3 protein: CASSLAQRLAGSYEQYF
CDR3 DNA: TGTGCTAGCAGCTTAGCCCAAAGACTAGCCGGATCCTACGAGCAGTACTTC

D gene: NA
clone size: NA
J gene: TRBJ1-5
V gene: TRBV19
CDR3 protein: CASSIVDNQPQHF
CDR3 DNA: TGTGCCAGTAGTATAGTAGACAATCAGCCCCAGCATTTT

D gene: NA
clone size: NA
J gene: TRBJ1-2
V gene: TRBV27
CDR3 protein: CASWGAYGYTF
CDR3 DNA: TGTGCCAGCTGGGGGGCTTATGGCTACACCTTC

D gene: TRBD1
clone size: NA
J gene: TRBJ1-5
V gene: TRBV6-5
CDR3 protein: CASSPDRGKNQPQHF
CDR3 DNA: TGTGCCAGCAGTCCGGACAGGGGGAAAAATCAGCCCCAGCATTTT

D gene: NA
clone size: NA
J gene: TRBJ2-7
V gene: TRBV10-3
CDR3 protein: CAITSGPNSYEQYF
CDR3 DNA: TGTGCCATCACCAGCGGACCGAACTCCTACGAGCAGTACTTC

D gene: NA
clone size: few
J gene: TRBJ2-5
V gene: TRBV5-6
CDR3 protein: CASSLKGGLETQYF
CDR3 DNA: TGTGCCAGCAGCTTGAAGGGCGGGCTGGAGACCCAGTACTTC

D gene: NA
clone size: NA
J gene: TRBJ2-3
V gene: TRBV6-6
CDR3 protein: CASRVAANTDTQYF
CDR3 DNA: TGTGCCAGCAGGGTAGCGGCTAATACAGATACGCAGTATTTT

D gene: NA
clone size: NA
J gene: TRBJ1-1
V gene: TRBV5-5
CDR3 protein: CASSLTGYLNTEAFF
CDR3 DNA: TGTGCCAGCAGCCTCACAGGGTACCTGAACACTGAAGCTTTCTTT

D gene: TRBD2
clone size: NA
J gene: TRBJ2-2
V gene: TRBV30
CDR3 protein: CAWGRGSGELFF
CDR3 DNA: TGTGCCTGGGGGAGGGGTTCCGGGGAGCTGTTTTTT

D gene: NA
clone size: few
J gene: TRBJ2-1
V gene: TRBV6-1
CDR3 protein: CASSGPGLSSEQFF
CDR3 DNA: TGTGCCAGCAGTGGACCGGGACTCTCCAGTGAGCAGTTCTTC

D gene: TRBD1
clone size: NA
J gene: TRBJ1-1
V gene: TRBV5-5
CDR3 protein: CASSLEETGGNTEAFF
CDR3 DNA: TGTGCCAGCAGCTTGGAAGAAACAGGGGGTAACACTGAAGCTTTCTTT

D gene: NA
clone size: few
J gene: TRBJ1-4
V gene: TRBV30
CDR3 protein: CAWSAEQGVNEKLFF
CDR3 DNA: TGTGCCTGGAGTGCGGAACAGGGAGTTAATGAAAAACTGTTTTTT

D gene: TRBD1
clone size: once
J gene: TRBJ2-6
V gene: TRBV9
CDR3 protein: CASSVLGGQGAGANVLTF
CDR3 DNA: TGTGCCAGCAGCGTACTAGGTGGACAGGGGGCTGGGGCCAACGTCCTGACTTTC

D gene: TRBD2
clone size: NA
J gene: TRBJ2-2
V gene: TRBV5-5
CDR3 protein: CASSLYGGRATGELFF
CDR3 DNA: TGTGCCAGCAGCTTGTACGGCGGGAGGGCCACCGGGGAGCTGTTTTTT

D gene: NA
clone size: NA
J gene: TRBJ2-7
V gene: TRBV5-1
CDR3 protein: CASSSNRNEQYF
CDR3 DNA: TGCGCCAGCAGCTCCAACAGAAACGAGCAGTACTTC

D gene: TRBD2
clone size: NA
J gene: TRBJ2-3
V gene: TRBV7-2
CDR3 protein: CASSLWGSGRAPPDTQYF
CDR3 DNA: TGTGCCAGCAGCTTATGGGGAAGCGGGAGGGCCCCCCCAGATACGCAGTATTTT